These 27 T cell receptor beta chains came from one sample sequenced in a study of blood T cell repertoires in COVID-19. Data came from immunoSEQ multiplex PCR; TCRdb stores just in-frame clones and leaves some out. The sample records some 40,000 clones, approximately 80% being singletons. Sequenced material: peripheral blood. The receptor set was obtained from a man between 65 and 85 years old with acute or convalescent COVID-19.

This chain links TRBV6-6 with TRBJ1-3; 9 positions agree with TRBD1. With V trimmed by 5 bases and J by 0 bases, 8 bases remained unmatched. Germline CDR1 reads MNHNY; CDR2 reads SVGAGI (reference sequence). The length of the CDR3 is 17 residues. CDR3 coding DNA: TGTGCCAGCAGTCCGGGACAGGGTAGGGGCTCTGGAAACACCATATATTTT. Its translation is CASSPGQGRGSGNTIYF.

This chain joins TRBV6-2 or TRBV6-3 and TRBJ1-6; 8 bases line up with TRBD1. CDR1 is MNHEY, CDR2 SVGEGT, per germline. V gave up 5 bases and J gave up 6 bases; unmatched junction bases: 3. The CDR3 has 14 amino acids. DNA for the CDR3: TGTGCCAGCAGTAACGACAGGGGTAATTCACCCCTCCACTTT. This encodes CASSNDRGNSPLHF.

This chain connects TRBV14 to TRBJ2-5; D is unresolved. Germline CDR1 is SGHDN and CDR2 is FVKESK. The CDR3 consists of 13 residues. Trimming removed 2 bases at V and 5 bases at J, with 9 bases between. The CDR3 sequence: CASSQNSRETQYF. Written as DNA, the CDR3 is TGTGCCAGCAGCCAAAACAGTAGGGAGACCCAGTACTTC.

V gene TRBV4-1 combines with J gene TRBJ2-7, with TRBD2 identical over 13 bases. The trim removed 1 base at V and 4 bases at J, leaving 1 base unmatched. CDR1 and CDR2 from the germline V gene are MGHRA and YSYEKL. This CDR3 contains 15 residues. CDR3 DNA: TGCGCCAGCAGCCAAGGGGGACTAGCGGGGTACGAGCAGTACTTC. Protein product: CASSQGGLAGYEQYF.

This chain joins TRBV4-2 and TRBJ1-2; 10 nucleotides match TRBD1. CDR1 and CDR2 from the germline V gene are LGHNA and YNFKEQ. CDR3 length equals 15 residues. Unmatched junction bases numbered 5, after V lost 5 bases and J lost 2 bases. The CDR3 reads CASSSQDRGNYGYTF. The CDR3 DNA sequence: TGTGCCAGCAGCTCTCAGGACAGGGGGAACTATGGCTACACCTTC.

The chain employs TRBV7-9 and TRBJ1-1; TRBD1 aligns across 7 bases. Losses at the gene ends were 6 bases for V and 1 base for J; bases not matched to a gene: 8. CDR3 length: 15 amino acids. CDR1 is SEHNR and CDR2 is FQNEAQ in the germline V gene (reference sequence). CDR3 DNA: TGTGCCAGCAGTTTTAACCGGGACAGGAACACTGAAGCTTTCTTT. It yields the protein CASSFNRDRNTEAFF.

The V gene is TRBV18, the J gene TRBJ1-1, with a possible D match to TRBD1 (5 bases). The V gene lost 6 bases and the J gene lost 4 bases, with 12 bases spanning the gap. CDR3 length equals 13 residues. Germline CDR1 reads KGHSH; CDR2 reads LQKENI. In DNA, the CDR3 is TGTGCCAGCTCGCGGCAAGGGGTCACTGAAGCTTTCTTT. This sequence encodes CASSRQGVTEAFF.

The rearrangement links TRBV18 to TRBJ1-5; TRBD1 agrees at 9 bases. CDR1 KGHSH and CDR2 LQKENI come from the germline V gene. Trimming took 3 bases from V and 3 from J; bases not matched to a gene: 6. The CDR3 runs to 16 residues. CDR3 in amino acids: CASSPETGGDNQPQHF. CDR3 coding DNA: TGTGCCAGCTCACCCGAGACAGGGGGAGACAATCAGCCCCAGCATTTT.

V is TRBV29-1 and J is TRBJ1-1; D might be TRBD1 (6 bases). Trimming took 6 bases from V and 4 from J, leaving 15 bases between them. This CDR3 region has 13 residues. The germline CDR1 and CDR2 sequences are SQVTM and ANQGSEA. The CDR3 region is CSVEWDISTEAFF. For the CDR3, the DNA is TGCAGCGTGGAATGGGACATTAGCACTGAAGCTTTCTTT.

V gene TRBV11-2 combines with J gene TRBJ1-6, with TRBD1 matching 11 bases. The germline gives CDR1 SGHAT, CDR2 FQNNGV. J was trimmed by 10 bases and V by 3 bases; bases with no gene match: 5. CDR3 length equals 15 residues. Here the CDR3 reads CASSLIGTGGSPLHF. The CDR3 coding sequence is TGTGCCAGCAGCTTGATCGGGACAGGGGGGTCACCCCTCCACTTT.

This clone has just one count. V and J are TRBV11-2 and TRBJ1-6; D possibly corresponds to TRBD1 (5 bases). CDR1 and CDR2 (germline): SGHAT, FQNNGV. Trimming pared 5 bases from V and 2 bases from J, leaving 13 bases between. This CDR3 has 16 amino acids. In DNA, the CDR3 is TGTGCCAGCAGCCCTACGGCAGGGACCTATAATTCACCCCTCCACTTT. Residues: CASSPTAGTYNSPLHF.

There are a few counts of this clone. The chain couples TRBV18 to TRBJ1-2, with TRBD1 as a possible D gene (6 bases). There are 13 residues in the CDR3. The V gene lost 4 bases and the J gene lost 4 bases, with 10 bases spanning the gap. The V gene's germline CDR1 is KGHSH and CDR2 LQKENI. The CDR3 DNA sequence: TGTGCCAGCTCACTGGGGACACGCTATGGCTACACCTTC. Residues: CASSLGTRYGYTF.

The chain combines TRBV7-9 with TRBJ2-6, with D possibly being TRBD2 (6 bases). Germline CDR1 and CDR2: SEHNR and FQNEAQ (reference sequence). This CDR3 is 16 amino acids long. V lost 8 bases and J 0 bases, leaving 14 bases between the germline ends. CDR3 in DNA: TGTGCCAGCTCGAGGGCGGGGATCTCTGGGGCCAACGTCCTGACTTTC. This translates into CASSRAGISGANVLTF.

The rearrangement links TRBV4-1 to TRBJ1-4; D gene uncertain. V lost 1 base to trimming and J lost 10 bases, with 19 bases between them. The CDR3 spans 16 residues. Germline loops: CDR1 MGHRA, CDR2 YSYEKL. In DNA, the CDR3 is TGCGCCAGCAGCCAAGCGGCGTCTCCACAGTCCCTAAAACTGTTTTTT. Its protein product is CASSQAASPQSLKLFF.

V and J are TRBV6-4 and TRBJ2-6; 7 bases agree with TRBD1. Germline assignment: CDR1 MRHNA and CDR2 SNTAGT. This CDR3 has 17 residues. J gave up 1 base and V 2 bases, and 5 bases lay outside the gene matches. Here the CDR3 DNA reads TGTGCCAGCAGTGACAGGGGGCTCGCATCTGGGGCCAACGTCCTGACTTTC. This gives the protein CASSDRGLASGANVLTF.

The rearrangement uses TRBV3-1 (or the pseudogene TRBV3-2) and TRBJ1-2; no reliable D call. This CDR3 contains 12 residues. V shed 4 bases and J shed 2 bases, with 5 bases lying between them. CDR1 and CDR2 (germline): LGHDT, YNNKEL (reference sequence). CDR3 nucleotides: TGTGCCAGCAGCCTAGCGAACTATGGCTACACCTTC. It translates to CASSLANYGYTF.

This clone appeared once. The chain is built from TRBV5-6 and TRBJ2-7; D might be TRBD2 (6 bases). CDR3 size: 14 residues. Germline V CDR1 and CDR2: SGHDT, YYEEEE. V dropped 1 base and J dropped 7 bases, with 15 bases sitting between them. The CDR3 reads CASSLLASAGEQYF. The CDR3 DNA is TGTGCCAGCAGCTTGTTGGCCTCGGCGGGGGAGCAGTACTTC.

V and J are TRBV7-9 and TRBJ1-2; 9 bases line up with TRBD1. V lost 6 bases to trimming and J lost 8 bases; unmatched junction nucleotides: 7. This CDR3 comprises 13 residues. The germline CDR1 and CDR2 sequences are SEHNR and FQNEAQ (reference sequence). This CDR3 is CASSPGQGVGYTF. In DNA, the CDR3 is TGTGCCAGCAGTCCGGGACAGGGTGTCGGCTACACCTTC.

The V gene is TRBV7-2, the J gene TRBJ1-2; D is undetermined. Trimming removed 2 bases at V and 8 bases at J, with 15 bases between. The CDR3 has 14 residues. Germline loops: CDR1 SGHTA, CDR2 FQGNSA. DNA of the CDR3: TGTGCCAGCAGCTTACCCCCGGGAACGTCCGGCTACACCTTC. Residues: CASSLPPGTSGYTF.

This sequence joins TRBV4-2 and TRBJ1-2; tentative D call: TRBD1 (6 bases). Between the trimmed V and J ends, which lost 0 bases and 4 bases, there was a span of 15 bases. The CDR3 is 16 amino acids. The V gene's germline CDR1 is LGHNA and CDR2 YNFKEQ. DNA of the CDR3: TGTGCCAGCAGCCAAGATGTGGGACAAGTGGGCTATGGCTACACCTTC. This translates into CASSQDVGQVGYGYTF.

The V and J genes are TRBV7-3 and TRBJ2-5; 9 bases are a match to TRBD2. The CDR3 length is 14 residues. Trimming cost V 4 bases and J 7 bases; bases outside gene matches: 7. Per the germline V gene, CDR1 is SGHTA and CDR2 is FQGTGA. CDR3 nucleotides: TGTGCCAGCAGCTCTAGCGGGGCCGAGGGGACCCAGTACTTC. Its protein is CASSSSGAEGTQYF.

The chain is built from TRBV11-2 and TRBJ1-1; a possible D gene is TRBD1 (6 bases). Per the germline V gene, CDR1 is SGHAT and CDR2 is FQNNGV. This CDR3 is 13 amino acids long. The V gene lost 5 bases and the J gene lost 4 bases, with 11 bases spanning the gap. The CDR3 DNA sequence: TGTGCCAGCAGCCTAGGGGGGCGCACTGAAGCTTTCTTT. Amino acid sequence: CASSLGGRTEAFF.

V usage is TRBV6-1 and J usage is TRBJ1-5, with unresolved D. Germline lookup yields CDR1 MNHNS and CDR2 SASEGT. The CDR3 loop spans 14 amino acids. V lost 1 base, J lost 7 bases, and 11 bases lay in between. The CDR3: CASSEVGVGQPQHF. The CDR3 region has the DNA TGTGCCAGCAGTGAAGTCGGGGTGGGCCAGCCCCAGCATTTT.

The rearrangement uses TRBV24-1 and TRBJ1-5, with a possible D match to TRBD1 (6 bases). The CDR3 sequence is 15 residues long. The V and J ends lost 2 bases and 6 bases respectively, with 13 bases between them. Per the germline V gene, CDR1 is KGHDR and CDR2 is SFDVKD. As DNA, the CDR3 is TGTGCCACCAGTGATTCCCGCAGGGGTGGTCAGCCCCAGCATTTT. Amino acid sequence: CATSDSRRGGQPQHF.

Of note for this clone: A junction boundary mismatches the germline segment, possibly from a read error. The chain recombines TRBV19 with TRBJ1-1, with 7 bases matching TRBD1. The CDR3 covers 14 residues. Germline-derived CDR1 and CDR2 are LNHDA and SQIVND (reference sequence). CDR3 region: CASSARQGNNEAFF. CDR3 nucleotide sequence: TGTGCCAGTAGTGCCCGACAGGGAAACAATGAAGCTTTCTTT.

The V call is TRBV4-1, the J call TRBJ2-3; the match to TRBD2 covers 7 bases. The CDR3 is 17 residues long. The germline V gene has CDR1 MGHRA and CDR2 YSYEKL. V lost 4 bases to trimming and J lost 1 base; unmatched junction nucleotides: 11. The CDR3 sequence: CASSPILVAGGTDTQYF. CDR3 nucleotide sequence: TGCGCCAGCAGCCCGATCTTAGTGGCGGGGGGCACAGATACGCAGTATTTT.

The gene calls are TRBV6-2 or TRBV6-3 and TRBJ1-6; D may be TRBD1 (6 bases). Germline V gene sequence: CDR1 MNHEY, CDR2 SVGEGT. This CDR3 spans 16 amino acids. V lost 2 bases and J lost 6, with 14 bases in between. In DNA form, the CDR3 reads TGTGCCAGCAGTTACGGGGGCACGGGATCTAATTCACCCCTCCACTTT. Protein sequence: CASSYGGTGSNSPLHF.